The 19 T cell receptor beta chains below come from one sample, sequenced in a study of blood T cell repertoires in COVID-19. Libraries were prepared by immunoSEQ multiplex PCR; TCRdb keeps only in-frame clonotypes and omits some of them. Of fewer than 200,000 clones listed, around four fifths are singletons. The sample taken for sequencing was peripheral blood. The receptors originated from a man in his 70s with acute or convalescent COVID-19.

The CDR3 DNA reads TGTGCCAGCAGTCGCCAGGGGGCTTATGGCTACACCTTC. Translation gives CASSRQGAYGYTF. The chain uses TRBV28 and TRBJ1-2; 8 bases map to TRBD1. Trimming cost V 5 bases and J 5 bases; bases outside gene matches: 4. The CDR3 covers 13 residues. From germline, CDR1 is MDHEN and CDR2 SYDVKM.

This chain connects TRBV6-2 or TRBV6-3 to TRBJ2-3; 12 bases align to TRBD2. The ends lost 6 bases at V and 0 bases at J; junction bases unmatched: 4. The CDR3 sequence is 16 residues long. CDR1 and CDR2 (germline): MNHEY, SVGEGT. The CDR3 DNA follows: TGTGCCAGCAGCATCCTAGCGGGAGGGAGCACAGATACGCAGTATTTT. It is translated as CASSILAGGSTDTQYF.

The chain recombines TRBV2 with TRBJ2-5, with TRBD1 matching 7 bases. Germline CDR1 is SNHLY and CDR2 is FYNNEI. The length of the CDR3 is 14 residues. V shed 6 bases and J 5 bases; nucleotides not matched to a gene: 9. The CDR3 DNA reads TGTGCCAGCAGCGGCCGACAGGGTTGGGAGACCCAGTACTTC. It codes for CASSGRQGWETQYF.

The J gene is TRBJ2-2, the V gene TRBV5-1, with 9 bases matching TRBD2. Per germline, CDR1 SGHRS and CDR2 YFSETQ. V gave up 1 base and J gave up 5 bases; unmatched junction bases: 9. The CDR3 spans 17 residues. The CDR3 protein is CASSLLGGRAATGELFF. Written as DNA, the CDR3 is TGCGCCAGCAGCTTGTTAGGCGGGAGGGCCGCTACCGGGGAGCTGTTTTTT. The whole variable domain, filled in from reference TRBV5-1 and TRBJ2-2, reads KAGVTQTPRYLIKTRGQQVTLSCSPISGHRSVSWYQQTPGQGLQFLFEYFSETQRNKGNFPGRFSGRQFSNSRSEMNVSTLELGDSALYLCASSLLGGRAATGELFFGEGSRLTVL.

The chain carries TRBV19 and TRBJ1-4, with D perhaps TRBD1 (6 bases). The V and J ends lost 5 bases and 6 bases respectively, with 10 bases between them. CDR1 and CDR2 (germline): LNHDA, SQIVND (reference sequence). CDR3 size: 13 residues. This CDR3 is CASSAHRDEKLFF. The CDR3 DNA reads TGTGCCAGTAGTGCTCACAGGGATGAAAAACTGTTTTTT.

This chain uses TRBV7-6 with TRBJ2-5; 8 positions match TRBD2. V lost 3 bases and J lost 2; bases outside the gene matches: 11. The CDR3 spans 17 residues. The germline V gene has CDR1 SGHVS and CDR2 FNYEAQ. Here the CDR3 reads CASSLGPGTRGQETQYF. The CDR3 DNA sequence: TGTGCCAGCAGCTTGGGGCCCGGGACTAGGGGACAAGAGACCCAGTACTTC.

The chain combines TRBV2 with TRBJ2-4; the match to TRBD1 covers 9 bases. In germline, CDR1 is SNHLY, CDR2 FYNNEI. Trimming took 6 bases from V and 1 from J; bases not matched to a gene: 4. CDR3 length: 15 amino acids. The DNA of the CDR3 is TGTGCCAGCAGGACAGGGGGGACGGCCAAAAACATTCAGTACTTC. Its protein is CASRTGGTAKNIQYF.

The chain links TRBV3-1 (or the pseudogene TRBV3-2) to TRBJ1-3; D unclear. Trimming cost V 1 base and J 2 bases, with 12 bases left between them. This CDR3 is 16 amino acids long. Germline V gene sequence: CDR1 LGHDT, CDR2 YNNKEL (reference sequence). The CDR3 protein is CASSQGEGRAGNTIYF. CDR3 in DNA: TGTGCCAGCAGCCAAGGTGAGGGAAGAGCTGGAAACACCATATATTTT.

The CDR3 protein is CASNLNPSDQETQYF. The CDR3 DNA follows: TGTGCCAGCAACCTGAACCCCTCGGACCAAGAGACCCAGTACTTC. The chain couples TRBV28 to TRBJ2-5; D is unclear. The length of the CDR3 is 15 residues. Germline V gene data show CDR1 as MDHEN and CDR2 as SYDVKM. V was clipped by 7 bases and J by 0 bases, with 15 bases between them.

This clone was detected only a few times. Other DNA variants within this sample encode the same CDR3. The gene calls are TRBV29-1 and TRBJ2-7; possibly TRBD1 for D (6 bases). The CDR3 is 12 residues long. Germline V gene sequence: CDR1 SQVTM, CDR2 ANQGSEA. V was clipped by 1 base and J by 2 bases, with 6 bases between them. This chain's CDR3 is CSVEGQAYEQYF. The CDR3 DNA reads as TGCAGCGTTGAAGGACAGGCCTACGAGCAGTACTTC.

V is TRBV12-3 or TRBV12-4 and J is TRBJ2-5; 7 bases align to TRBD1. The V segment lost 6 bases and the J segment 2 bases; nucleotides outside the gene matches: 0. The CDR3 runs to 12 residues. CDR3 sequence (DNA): TGTGCCAGCAGGGGACAGCAAGAGACCCAGTACTTC. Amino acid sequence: CASRGQQETQYF.

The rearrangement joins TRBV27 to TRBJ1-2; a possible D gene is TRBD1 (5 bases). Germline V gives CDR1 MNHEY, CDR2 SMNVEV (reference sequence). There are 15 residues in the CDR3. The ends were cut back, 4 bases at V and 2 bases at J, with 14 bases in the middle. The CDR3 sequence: CASSSLRVANYGYTF. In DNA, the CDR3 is TGTGCCAGCAGTTCCCTCAGGGTCGCCAACTATGGCTACACCTTC.

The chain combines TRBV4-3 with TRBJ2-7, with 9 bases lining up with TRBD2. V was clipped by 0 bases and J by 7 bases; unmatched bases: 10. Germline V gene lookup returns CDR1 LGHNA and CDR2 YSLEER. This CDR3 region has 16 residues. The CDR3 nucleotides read TGCGCCAGCAGCCAAGATTGGCTAGCGGGACCGGGGGAGCAGTACTTC. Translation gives CASSQDWLAGPGEQYF.

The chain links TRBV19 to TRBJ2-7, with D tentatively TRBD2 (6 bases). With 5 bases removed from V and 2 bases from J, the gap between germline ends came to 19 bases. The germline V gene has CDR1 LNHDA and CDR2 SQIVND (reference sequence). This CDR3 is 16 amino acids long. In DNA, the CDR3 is TGTGCCAGTAGTCCGGAACCGGGACTTCGTACCTACGAGCAGTACTTC. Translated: CASSPEPGLRTYEQYF.

The CDR3 coding sequence is TGTGCCAGCAGCCGGGAGCAGGGGGATTCCACAGATACGCAGTATTTT. Protein sequence: CASSREQGDSTDTQYF. The V and J genes are TRBV5-4 and TRBJ2-3, with D possibly TRBD1 on 7 matching bases. Germline lookup yields CDR1 SGHNT and CDR2 YYREEE (reference sequence). This CDR3 spans 16 amino acids. V was trimmed by 4 bases and J by 2 bases, leaving 17 bases between them.

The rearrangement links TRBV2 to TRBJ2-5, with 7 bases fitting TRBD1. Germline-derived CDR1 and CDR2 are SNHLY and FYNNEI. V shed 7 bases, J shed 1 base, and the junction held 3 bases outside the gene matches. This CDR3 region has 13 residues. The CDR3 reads CASNRDSQETQYF. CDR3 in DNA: TGTGCCAGCAACAGGGACAGCCAAGAGACCCAGTACTTC.

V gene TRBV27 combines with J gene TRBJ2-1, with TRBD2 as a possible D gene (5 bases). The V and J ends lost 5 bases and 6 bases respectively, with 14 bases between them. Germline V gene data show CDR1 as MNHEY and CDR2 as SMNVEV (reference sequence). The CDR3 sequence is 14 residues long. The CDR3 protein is CASSPLMAGNEQFF. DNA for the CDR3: TGTGCCAGCAGTCCCTTGATGGCGGGCAATGAGCAGTTCTTC.

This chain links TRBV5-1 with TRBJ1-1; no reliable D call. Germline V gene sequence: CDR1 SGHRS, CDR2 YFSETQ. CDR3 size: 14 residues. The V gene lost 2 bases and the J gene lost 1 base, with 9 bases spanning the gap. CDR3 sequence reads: CASSLMAGNTEAFF. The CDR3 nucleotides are TGCGCCAGCAGCTTAATGGCGGGGAACACTGAAGCTTTCTTT.

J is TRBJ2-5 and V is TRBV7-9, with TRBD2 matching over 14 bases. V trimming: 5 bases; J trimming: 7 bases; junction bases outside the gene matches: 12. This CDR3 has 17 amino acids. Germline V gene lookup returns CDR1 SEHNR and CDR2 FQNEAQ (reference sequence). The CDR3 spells CASSPTSGGAKVATQYF. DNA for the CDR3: TGTGCCAGCAGCCCGACTAGCGGGGGGGCCAAGGTGGCGACCCAGTACTTC.